Sequencing of this TCR beta chain was carried out in a study of graft-versus-host responses after intestinal transplantation. Study details: Grafts were multivisceral, liver-intestinal, or isolated intestinal. Each recipient received anti-thymocyte globulin induction, then tacrolimus and steroids for two to three years.

Germline-derived CDR1 and CDR2 are SGHAT and FQNNGV. The junction had 9 bases not matched to a gene; V was cut back by 5 bases and J by 6 bases. The CDR3 length is 16 residues. A note on this clone: What it binds is not known.

Libraries were prepared by immunoSEQ multiplex PCR; TCRdb keeps only in-frame clonotypes and omits some of them. The sample has about 89,000 clones; less than 95% are singletons. Study outcomes and limitations: An association linked early post-transplant HvG declines with peak circulating GvH clone levels. The authors found GvH clones in recipient marrow, some appearing first in ileum or blood.

The V and J genes are TRBV11-2 and TRBJ2-1; 11 bases line up with TRBD2. The starting material was unstimulated CD4+ T cells sorted from spleen or lymph node cells, obtained before transplant. The sequence was obtained from a human donor who was the organ donor for an intestinal transplant. The CDR3 bases are TGTGCCAGCAGCGGAAGACTAGCGGGGCTTTTCAATGAGCAGTTCTTC. Its protein product is CASSGRLAGLFNEQFF.